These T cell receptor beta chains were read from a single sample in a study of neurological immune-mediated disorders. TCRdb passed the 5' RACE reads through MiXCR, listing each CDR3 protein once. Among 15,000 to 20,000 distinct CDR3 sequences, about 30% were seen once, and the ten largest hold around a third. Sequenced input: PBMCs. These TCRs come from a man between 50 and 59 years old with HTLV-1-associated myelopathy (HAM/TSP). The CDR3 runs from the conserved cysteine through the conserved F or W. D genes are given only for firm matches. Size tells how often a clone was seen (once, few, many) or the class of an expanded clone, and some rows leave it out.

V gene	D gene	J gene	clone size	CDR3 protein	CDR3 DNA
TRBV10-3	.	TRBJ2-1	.	CAISETPTGLAYNEQFF	TGTGCCATCAGTGAGACACCTACAGGGTTGGCCTACAATGAGCAGTTCTTC
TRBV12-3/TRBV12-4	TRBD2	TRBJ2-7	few	CASSFSGGASYEQYF	TGTGCCAGCAGTTTTAGCGGGGGGGCCTCCTACGAGCAGTACTTC
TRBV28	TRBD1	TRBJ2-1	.	CASSPGTGGPVEQFF	TGTGCCAGCAGCCCAGGGACAGGGGGGCCCGTGGAGCAGTTCTTC
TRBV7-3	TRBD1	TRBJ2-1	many	CASSQGAYNEQFF	TGTGCCAGCTCGCAGGGGGCCTACAATGAGCAGTTCTTC
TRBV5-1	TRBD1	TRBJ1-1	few	CASSWRQGNTEAFF	TGCGCCAGCAGCTGGAGACAGGGGAACACTGAAGCTTTCTTT
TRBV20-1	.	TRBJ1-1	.	CSAPPRQGRSAEAFF	TGCAGTGCTCCCCCTCGCCAGGGTAGGTCCGCTGAAGCTTTCTTT
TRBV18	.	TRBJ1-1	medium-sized	CASSPIQTEAFF	TGTGCCAGCTCACCAATACAAACTGAAGCTTTCTTT
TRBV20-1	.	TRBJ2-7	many	CSARTHGSSYEQYF	TGCAGTGCTAGAACCCACGGAAGCTCCTACGAGCAGTACTTC
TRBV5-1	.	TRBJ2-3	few	CASSWGANPHTQYF	TGCGCCAGCAGCTGGGGAGCCAATCCTCATACGCAGTATTTT
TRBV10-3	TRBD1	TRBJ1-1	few	CAITSHPGTVMNTEAFF	TGTGCCATCACCTCCCATCCCGGGACAGTCATGAACACTGAAGCTTTCTTT
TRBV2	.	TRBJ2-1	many	CASSDISTEYNEQFF	TGTGCCAGCAGTGATATATCGACAGAATACAATGAGCAGTTCTTC
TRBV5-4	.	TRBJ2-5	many	CASSSRDAFNQETQYF	TGTGCCAGCAGCTCCCGGGACGCATTTAACCAAGAGACCCAGTACTTC
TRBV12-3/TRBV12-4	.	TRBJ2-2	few	CASSLLTSGTGELFF	TGTGCCAGCAGTTTACTCACTAGTGGGACCGGGGAGCTGTTTTTT
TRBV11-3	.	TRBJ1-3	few	CASSLSSGNTIYF	TGTGCCAGCAGCTTATCTTCTGGAAACACCATATATTTT
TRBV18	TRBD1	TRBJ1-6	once	CASSPTDRGSPLNF	TGTGCCAGCTCACCAACGGACAGGGGTTCACCCCTCAACTTT
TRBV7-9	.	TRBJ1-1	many	CASRPNRQAEAFF	TGTGCCAGCAGACCCAACAGACAGGCCGAAGCTTTCTTT
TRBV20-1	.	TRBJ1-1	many	CSAMGGGWGSYTEAFF	TGCAGTGCTATGGGTGGAGGGTGGGGAAGTTACACTGAAGCTTTCTTT
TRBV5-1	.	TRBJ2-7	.	CASSLVGFSYEQYF	TGCGCCAGCAGCTTGGTGGGATTCTCCTACGAGCAGTACTTC
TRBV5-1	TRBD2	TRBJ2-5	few	CASSPGLRTSGGPEETQYF	TGCGCCAGCAGCCCCGGGCTGCGGACTAGCGGGGGCCCCGAAGAGACCCAGTACTTC
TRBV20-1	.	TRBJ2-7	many	CSARDVWGTMEQYF	TGCAGTGCTAGAGATGTTTGGGGGACAATGGAGCAGTACTTC
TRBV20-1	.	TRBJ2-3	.	CSARDDQRSSTDTQYF	TGCAGTGCTAGAGATGATCAGCGGTCTAGCACAGATACGCAGTATTTT
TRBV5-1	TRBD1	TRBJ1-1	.	CASSHRGTEAFF	TGCGCCAGCAGCCACAGGGGCACTGAAGCTTTCTTT
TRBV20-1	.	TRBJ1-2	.	CSAFTRPNYGYTF	TGCAGTGCTTTTACCAGACCTAACTATGGCTACACCTTC
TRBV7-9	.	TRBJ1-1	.	CASSARTRGTEAFF	TGTGCCAGCAGCGCAAGAACTAGGGGCACTGAAGCTTTCTTT
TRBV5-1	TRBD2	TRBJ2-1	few	CASSAARTSGGYNEQFF	TGCGCCAGCAGCGCCGCTCGGACTAGCGGGGGATACAATGAGCAGTTCTTC
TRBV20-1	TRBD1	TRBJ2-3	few	CSARQDRGGADTQYF	TGCAGTGCTAGGCAGGACAGGGGGGGAGCAGATACGCAGTATTTT
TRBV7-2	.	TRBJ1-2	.	CASSEGDLGGYTF	TGTGCCAGCAGCGAGGGGGACCTGGGGGGCTACACCTTC
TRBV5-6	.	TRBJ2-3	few	CASSLEIGTDTQYF	TGTGCCAGCAGCTTGGAGATAGGCACAGATACGCAGTATTTT
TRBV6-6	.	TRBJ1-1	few	CASKPTANTEAFF	TGTGCCAGCAAACCCACGGCGAACACTGAAGCTTTCTTT
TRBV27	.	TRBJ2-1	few	CASSFRVPTGEQFF	TGTGCCAGCAGTTTTCGGGTCCCGACGGGTGAGCAGTTCTTC
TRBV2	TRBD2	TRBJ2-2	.	CASSRTSGTNTGELFF	TGTGCCAGCAGTCGGACTAGCGGGACGAACACCGGGGAGCTGTTTTTT
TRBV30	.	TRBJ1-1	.	CAWKRALPVMNTEAFF	TGTGCCTGGAAACGGGCCCTCCCCGTCATGAACACTGAAGCTTTCTTT
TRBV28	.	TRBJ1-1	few	CASSLRGLTEAFF	TGTGCCAGCAGTTTACGGGGGCTCACTGAAGCTTTCTTT
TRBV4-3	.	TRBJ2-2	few	CASSQDTWPGELFF	TGCGCCAGCAGCCAAGACACCTGGCCCGGGGAGCTGTTTTTT
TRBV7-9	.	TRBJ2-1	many	CASSPPDQMMGHRRQFF	TGTGCCAGCAGCCCGCCGGACCAAATGATGGGTCATCGTCGGCAGTTCTTC
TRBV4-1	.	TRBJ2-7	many	CASSQARGGGEQYF	TGCGCCAGCAGCCAAGCGAGGGGCGGAGGGGAGCAGTACTTC
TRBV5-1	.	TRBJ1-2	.	CASSLRQAEYGYTF	TGCGCCAGCAGCTTGAGACAGGCGGAGTATGGCTACACCTTC
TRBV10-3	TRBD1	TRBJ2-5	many	CAIRKDRAEETQYF	TGTGCCATCCGTAAGGACAGGGCAGAAGAGACCCAGTACTTC
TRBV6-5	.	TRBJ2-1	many	CASSYSASGNSYNEQFF	TGTGCCAGCAGTTACTCAGCCTCGGGCAACTCCTACAATGAGCAGTTCTTC
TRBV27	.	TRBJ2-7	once	CASSLRGPRDEQYF	TGTGCCAGCAGTTTACGCGGACCAAGGGACGAGCAGTACTTC
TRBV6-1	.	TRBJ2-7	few	CASSEAPGHSYEQYF	TGTGCCAGCAGTGAGGCCCCAGGTCACAGCTACGAGCAGTACTTC
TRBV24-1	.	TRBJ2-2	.	CATSDSAQIWTGELFF	TGTGCCACCAGTGATTCCGCTCAAATTTGGACCGGGGAGCTGTTTTTT
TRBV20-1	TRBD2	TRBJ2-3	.	CSAGPSGGAGAQYF	TGCAGTGCGGGACCTAGCGGGGGGGCCGGGGCGCAGTATTTT
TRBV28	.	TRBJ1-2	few	CASSRGGFYGYTF	TGTGCCAGCAGTCGGGGTGGGTTTTATGGCTACACCTTC
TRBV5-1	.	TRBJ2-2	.	CASSLAEAVVNTGQLFF	TGCGCCAGCAGCTTGGCCGAGGCAGTAGTAAACACCGGGCAGCTGTTTTTT
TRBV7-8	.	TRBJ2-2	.	CASSLGTVPTNTGELFF	TGTGCCAGCAGCTTAGGGACAGTGCCCACGAACACCGGGGAGCTGTTTTTT